What follows describes a single T cell receptor (beta chain). Its antigen is still unknown. Assay used: immunoSEQ multiplex PCR; TCRdb lists only in-frame clones, some missing. The sample has some 150,000 clones, 90% seen once. Trimming removed 0 bases at V and 8 bases at J, with 9 bases between. CDR1 is SGDLS and CDR2 is YYNGEE in the germline V gene. The CDR3 runs to 13 residues. These data belong to a study of T cell responses to AZD1222 COVID-19 vaccine. Study-wide results and limits: It was only six AZD1222 recipients who were seropositive at baseline. Within unmutated variant regions lay the reported targets of nearly half of spike-specific TCRs.

Material: peripheral blood, obtained on day 0 of AZD1222 vaccination. The gene calls are TRBV9 and TRBJ1-5; D unresolved. The source is an adult in good health. The CDR3 protein is CASSVGGNKPQHF. CDR3 DNA sequence: TGTGCCAGCAGCGTAGGTGGAAACAAGCCCCAGCATTTT.